This TCR beta chain was documented in a study of blood T cell repertoires in COVID-19. Turning to the study itself: Sample material is recorded as cDNA or gDNA derived from T cells, B-cell-depleted T cells, or PBMCs.

Germline V gene sequence: CDR1 MNHEY, CDR2 SMNVEV (reference sequence). V dropped 6 bases and J dropped 8 bases, with 16 bases sitting between them. The CDR3 totals 13 residues. In the original processing: Amplifying reference gene primers gave estimates of nucleated cell counts. Generated by immunoSEQ multiplex PCR, the TCRdb table keeps only in-frame clones and is missing some. From that table come the V and J calls and clone size; the DNA was used to work out D and trimming. In the table there are about 44,000 clones, about nine tenths of which are singletons. The receptor was isolated from a woman of 80 years or more in a cohort sampled during active or convalescent COVID-19. The V gene is TRBV27, the J gene TRBJ1-2, with D possibly TRBD1 on 6 matching bases. Sequenced: peripheral blood. This CDR3 is CASRKRTVDGYTF. The CDR3 DNA reads TGTGCCAGCAGGAAACGGACAGTCGACGGCTACACCTTC.